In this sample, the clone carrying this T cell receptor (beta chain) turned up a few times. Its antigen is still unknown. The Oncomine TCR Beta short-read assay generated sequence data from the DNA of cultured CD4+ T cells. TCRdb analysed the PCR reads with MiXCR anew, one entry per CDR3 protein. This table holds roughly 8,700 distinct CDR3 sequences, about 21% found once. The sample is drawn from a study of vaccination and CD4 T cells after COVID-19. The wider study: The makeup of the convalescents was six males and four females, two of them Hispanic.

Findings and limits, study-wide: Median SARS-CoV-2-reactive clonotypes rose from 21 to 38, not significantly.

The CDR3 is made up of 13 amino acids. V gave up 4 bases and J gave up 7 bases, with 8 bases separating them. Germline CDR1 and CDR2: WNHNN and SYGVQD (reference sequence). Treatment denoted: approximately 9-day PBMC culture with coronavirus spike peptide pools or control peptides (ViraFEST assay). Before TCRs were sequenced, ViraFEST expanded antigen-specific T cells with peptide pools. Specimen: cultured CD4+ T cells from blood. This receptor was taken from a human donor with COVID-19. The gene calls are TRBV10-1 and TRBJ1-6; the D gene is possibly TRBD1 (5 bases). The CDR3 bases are TGCGCCAGCAGTGCCACAGGAAATTCACCCCTCCACTTT. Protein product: CASSATGNSPLHF.